Each of the 5 T cell receptor beta chains below was sequenced from the same sample in a study of T cell repertoires in cytomegalovirus infection. One entry per CDR3 protein, called by TCRdb with MiXCR from the reads. The data show approximately 770,000 distinct CDR3 sequences, 25% to 35% seen once. For these TCRs, the target antigens are not known. Sequenced here: cultured CD8+ T cells from PBMCs, sampled from culture after CMV antigen stimulation. These receptor sequences come from a human donor in good health (CMV status not recorded). Some clones in this sample may be carry-over from other donors' samples.

The V gene is TRBV6-1, the J gene TRBJ2-3, with TRBD2 matching 8 bases. Germline CDR1 and CDR2: MNHNS and SASEGT. Trimming took 1 base from V and 2 from J; bases not matched to a gene: 5. CDR3 size: 16 residues. As DNA, the CDR3 is TGTGCCAGCAGTGAAGAGCGGGGGCCCTACACAGATACGCAGTATTTT. This gives the protein CASSEERGPYTDTQYF.

CDR3 amino acids: CASSPDIPGYTF. The CDR3 nucleotides are TGTGCCAGTAGTCCAGACATTCCCGGCTACACCTTC. The chain recombines TRBV19 with TRBJ1-2; the D is unclear. The CDR3 contains 12 residues. Germline CDR1 and CDR2: LNHDA and SQIVND (reference sequence). The V gene lost 5 bases and the J gene lost 8 bases, with 12 bases spanning the gap.

This clonotype was observed a handful of times. The genes are TRBV12-5 and TRBJ1-2; D is perhaps TRBD1 (5 bases). Trimming stripped 0 bases from V and 8 bases from J, with 13 bases between. The germline V gene encodes CDR1 LGHNT and CDR2 FRNRAP. This CDR3 is built from 14 residues. This chain's CDR3 is CASGLVRQGDGYTF. The CDR3, as DNA: TGTGCTAGTGGTTTGGTACGGCAGGGAGACGGCTACACCTTC.

This clonotype was detected a few times. The chain recombines TRBV7-2 with TRBJ1-1; D perhaps matches TRBD1 (5 bases). V dropped 4 bases and J dropped 6 bases, with 24 bases sitting between them. The CDR3 has 17 residues. The germline CDR1 and CDR2 sequences are SGHTA and FQGNSA. The CDR3 sequence: CASSSVLTAGGVSEAFF. CDR3 DNA: TGTGCCAGCAGCTCAGTACTGACAGCGGGCGGGGTATCTGAAGCTTTCTTT.

This clonotype occurred a few times. The CDR3, as DNA: TGTGCCAGCAGTTTACAGATTAGCAATCAGCCCCAGCATTTT. This translates into CASSLQISNQPQHF. V usage is TRBV27 and J usage is TRBJ1-5, with D unclear. The CDR3 sequence is 14 residues long. V was clipped by 2 bases and J by 0 bases, with 5 bases between them. The germline CDR1 and CDR2 sequences are MNHEY and SMNVEV (reference sequence).